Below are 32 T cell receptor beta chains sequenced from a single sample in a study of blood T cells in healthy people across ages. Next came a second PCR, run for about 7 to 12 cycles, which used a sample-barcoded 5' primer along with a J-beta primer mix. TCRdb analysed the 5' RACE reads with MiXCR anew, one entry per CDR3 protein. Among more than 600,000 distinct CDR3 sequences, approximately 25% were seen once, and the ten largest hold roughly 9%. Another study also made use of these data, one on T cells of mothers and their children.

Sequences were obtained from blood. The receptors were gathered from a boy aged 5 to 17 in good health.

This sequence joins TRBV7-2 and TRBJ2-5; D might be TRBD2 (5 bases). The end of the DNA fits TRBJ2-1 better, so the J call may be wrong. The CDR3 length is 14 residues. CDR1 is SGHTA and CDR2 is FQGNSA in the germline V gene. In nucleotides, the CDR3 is TGTGCCAGCAGCTTAGCCACTAGTGCCAATGAGCAGTTCTTC. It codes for CASSLATSANEQFF.

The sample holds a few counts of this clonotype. CDR3 loop: CASTPSPGGEQYF. The CDR3 DNA reads TGTGCCAGCACCCCATCTCCGGGGGGCGAGCAGTACTTC. This sequence joins TRBV9 and TRBJ2-7; TRBD2 agrees at 7 bases. The CDR3 is 13 amino acids. Looked up from germline, CDR1 is SGDLS and CDR2 is YYNGEE. Trimming took 6 bases from V and 6 from J; bases not matched to a gene: 9.

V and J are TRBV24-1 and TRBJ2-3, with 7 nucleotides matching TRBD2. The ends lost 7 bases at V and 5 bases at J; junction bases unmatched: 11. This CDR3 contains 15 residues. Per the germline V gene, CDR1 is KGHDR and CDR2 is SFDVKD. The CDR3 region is CATSKGLSGLDTQYF. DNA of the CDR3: TGTGCCACCAGCAAGGGACTATCGGGTTTAGATACGCAGTATTTT.

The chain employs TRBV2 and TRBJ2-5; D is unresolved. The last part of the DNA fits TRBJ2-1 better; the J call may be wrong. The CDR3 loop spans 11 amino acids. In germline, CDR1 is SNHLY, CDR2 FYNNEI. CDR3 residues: CASSVLYEQFF. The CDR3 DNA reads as TGTGCCAGCAGTGTTTTGTATGAGCAGTTCTTC.

The CDR3 is CSARDRDRGYTF. CDR3 nucleotides: TGCAGTGCTAGAGATCGGGACAGGGGCTACACCTTC. This sequence joins TRBV20-1 and TRBJ1-2; 8 nucleotides align to TRBD1. The CDR3 runs 12 residues. With V trimmed by 0 bases and J by 8 bases, 2 bases remained unmatched. Germline V gene lookup returns CDR1 DFQATT and CDR2 SNEGSKA (reference sequence).

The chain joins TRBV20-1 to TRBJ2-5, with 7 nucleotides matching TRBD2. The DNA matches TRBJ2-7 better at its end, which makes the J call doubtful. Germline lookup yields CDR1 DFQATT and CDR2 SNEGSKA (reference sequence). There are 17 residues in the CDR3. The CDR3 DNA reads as TGCAGTGCTAGAATTCCCACTATGGGGGGAGGGCCCAACGAGCAGTACTTC. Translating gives CSARIPTMGGGPNEQYF.

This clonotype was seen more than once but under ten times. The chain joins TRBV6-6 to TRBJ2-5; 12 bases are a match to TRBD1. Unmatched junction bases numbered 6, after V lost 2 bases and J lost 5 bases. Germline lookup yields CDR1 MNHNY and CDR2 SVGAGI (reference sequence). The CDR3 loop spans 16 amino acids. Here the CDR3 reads CASSYGDRGLGETQYF. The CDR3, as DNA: TGTGCCAGCAGTTACGGGGACAGGGGGCTGGGGGAGACCCAGTACTTC.

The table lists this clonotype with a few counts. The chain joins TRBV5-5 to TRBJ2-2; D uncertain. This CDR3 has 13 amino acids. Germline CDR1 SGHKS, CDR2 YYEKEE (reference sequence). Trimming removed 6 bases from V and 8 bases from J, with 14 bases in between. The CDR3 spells CASIPQATGELFF. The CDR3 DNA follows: TGTGCCAGCATCCCTCAGGCGACGGGGGAGCTGTTTTTT.

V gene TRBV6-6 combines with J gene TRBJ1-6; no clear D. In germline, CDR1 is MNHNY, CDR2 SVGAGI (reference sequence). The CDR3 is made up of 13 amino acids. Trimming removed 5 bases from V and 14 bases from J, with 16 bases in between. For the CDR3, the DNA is TGTGCCAGCAGTCACGAGATAGTTAGGGCCCTCCACTTT. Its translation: CASSHEIVRALHF.

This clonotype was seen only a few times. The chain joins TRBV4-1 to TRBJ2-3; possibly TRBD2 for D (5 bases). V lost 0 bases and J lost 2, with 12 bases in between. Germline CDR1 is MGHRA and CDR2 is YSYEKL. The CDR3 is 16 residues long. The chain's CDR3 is CASSQDLRGTTDTQYF. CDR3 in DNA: TGCGCCAGCAGCCAAGATCTTCGGGGAACCACAGATACGCAGTATTTT.

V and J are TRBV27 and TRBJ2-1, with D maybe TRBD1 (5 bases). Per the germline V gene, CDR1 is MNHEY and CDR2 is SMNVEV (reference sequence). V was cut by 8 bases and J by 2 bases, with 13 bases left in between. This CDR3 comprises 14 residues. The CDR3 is CASGLSGTYNEQFF. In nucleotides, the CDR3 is TGTGCCAGCGGTCTGTCAGGGACCTACAATGAGCAGTTCTTC.

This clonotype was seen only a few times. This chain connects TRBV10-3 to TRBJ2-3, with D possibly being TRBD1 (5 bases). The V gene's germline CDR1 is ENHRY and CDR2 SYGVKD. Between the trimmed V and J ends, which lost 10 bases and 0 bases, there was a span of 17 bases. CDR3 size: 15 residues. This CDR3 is CATQDRFLSTDTQYF. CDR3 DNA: TGTGCCACCCAAGACAGATTCTTGAGCACAGATACGCAGTATTTT.

The DNA of the CDR3 is TGTGCCAGCAGTCGGGGGGAAGGGCAGCCCCAGCATTTT. Translating gives CASSRGEGQPQHF. The V and J genes are TRBV27 and TRBJ1-5; the D gene is possibly TRBD1 (5 bases). Per germline, CDR1 MNHEY and CDR2 SMNVEV (reference sequence). The CDR3 consists of 13 residues. The V and J ends lost 5 bases and 7 bases respectively, with 12 bases between them.

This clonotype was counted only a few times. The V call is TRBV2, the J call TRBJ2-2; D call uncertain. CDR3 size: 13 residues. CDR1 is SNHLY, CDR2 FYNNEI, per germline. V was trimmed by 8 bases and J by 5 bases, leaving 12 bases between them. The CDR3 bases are TGTGCCAGCGGTCGGTTCAGGACCGGGGAGCTGTTTTTT. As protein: CASGRFRTGELFF.

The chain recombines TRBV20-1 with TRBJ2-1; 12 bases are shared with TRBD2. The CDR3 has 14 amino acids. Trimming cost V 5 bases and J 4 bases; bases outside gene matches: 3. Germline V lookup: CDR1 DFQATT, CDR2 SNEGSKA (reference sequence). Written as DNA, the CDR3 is TGCAGTGCTTCTAGCGGGAGGGCTTACAATGAGCAGTTCTTC. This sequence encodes CSASSGRAYNEQFF.

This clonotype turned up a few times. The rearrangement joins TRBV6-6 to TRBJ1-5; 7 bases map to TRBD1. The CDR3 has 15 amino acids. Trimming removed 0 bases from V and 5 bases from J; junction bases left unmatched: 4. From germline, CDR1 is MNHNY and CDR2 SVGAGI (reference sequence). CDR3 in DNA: TGTGCCAGCAGTTACTCTACAGGGGAGGATCAGCCCCAGCATTTT. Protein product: CASSYSTGEDQPQHF.

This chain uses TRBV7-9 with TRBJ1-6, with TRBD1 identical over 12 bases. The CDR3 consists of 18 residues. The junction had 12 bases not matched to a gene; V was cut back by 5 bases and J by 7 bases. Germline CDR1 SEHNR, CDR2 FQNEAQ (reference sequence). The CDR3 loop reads CASSAGTGGQMGNSPLHF. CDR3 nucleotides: TGTGCCAGCAGCGCCGGGACAGGGGGCCAGATGGGCAATTCACCCCTCCACTTT.

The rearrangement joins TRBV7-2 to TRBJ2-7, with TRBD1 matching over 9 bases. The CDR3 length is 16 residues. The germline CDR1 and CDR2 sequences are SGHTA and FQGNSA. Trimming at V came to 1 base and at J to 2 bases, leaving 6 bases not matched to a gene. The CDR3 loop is CASSLVTGGFAYEQYF. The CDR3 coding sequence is TGTGCCAGCAGCTTAGTTACAGGGGGCTTCGCCTACGAGCAGTACTTC.

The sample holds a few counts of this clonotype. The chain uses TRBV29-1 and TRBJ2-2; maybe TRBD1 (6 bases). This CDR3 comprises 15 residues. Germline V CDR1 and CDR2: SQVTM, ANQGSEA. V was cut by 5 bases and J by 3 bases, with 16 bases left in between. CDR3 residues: CSVRKQGRDTGELFF. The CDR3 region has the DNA TGCAGCGTTCGGAAACAGGGACGGGACACCGGGGAGCTGTTTTTT.

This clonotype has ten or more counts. Written as DNA, the CDR3 is TGTGCCAGCAGCCCCGGAGGCACTAATGAAAAACTGTTTTTT. Translation: CASSPGGTNEKLFF. The chain joins TRBV9 to TRBJ1-4, with D unresolved. V was pared by 4 bases and J by 2 bases, with 9 bases between. CDR1 is SGDLS, CDR2 YYNGEE, per germline. The CDR3 is 14 amino acids.

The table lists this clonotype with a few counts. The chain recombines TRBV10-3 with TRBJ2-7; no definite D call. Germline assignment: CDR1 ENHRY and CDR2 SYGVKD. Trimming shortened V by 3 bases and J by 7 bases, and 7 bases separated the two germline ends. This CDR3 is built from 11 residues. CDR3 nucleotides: TGTGCCATCAGTGATCTCCGTGAGCAGTACTTC. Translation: CAISDLREQYF.

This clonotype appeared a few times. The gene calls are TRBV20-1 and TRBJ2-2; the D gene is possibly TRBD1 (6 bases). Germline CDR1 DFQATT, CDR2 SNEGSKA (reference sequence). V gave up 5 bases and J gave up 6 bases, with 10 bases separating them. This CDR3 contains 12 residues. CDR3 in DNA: TGCAGTGCTCTAGGACAGTCCGGGGAGCTGTTTTTT. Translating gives CSALGQSGELFF.

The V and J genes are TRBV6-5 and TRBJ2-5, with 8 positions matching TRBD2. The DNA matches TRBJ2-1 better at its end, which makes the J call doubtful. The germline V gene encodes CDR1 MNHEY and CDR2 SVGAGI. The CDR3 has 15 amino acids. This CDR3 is CASSYQAGAKNEQFF. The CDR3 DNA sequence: TGTGCCAGCAGTTACCAAGCGGGGGCGAAAAATGAGCAGTTCTTC.

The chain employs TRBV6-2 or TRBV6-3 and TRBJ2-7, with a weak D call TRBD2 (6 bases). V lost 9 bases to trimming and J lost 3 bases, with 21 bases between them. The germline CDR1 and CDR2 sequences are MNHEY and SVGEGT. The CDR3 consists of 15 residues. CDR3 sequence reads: CASTNGGSALYEQYF. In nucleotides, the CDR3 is TGTGCCAGTACCAACGGGGGAAGTGCGCTCTACGAGCAGTACTTC.

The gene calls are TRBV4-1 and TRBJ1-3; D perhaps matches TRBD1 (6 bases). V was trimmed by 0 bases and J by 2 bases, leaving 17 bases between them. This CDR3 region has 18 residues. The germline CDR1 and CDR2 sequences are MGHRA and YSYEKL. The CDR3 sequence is CASSQESRTAEAGNTIYF. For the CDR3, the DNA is TGCGCCAGCAGCCAAGAATCGAGGACAGCTGAAGCTGGAAACACCATATATTTT.

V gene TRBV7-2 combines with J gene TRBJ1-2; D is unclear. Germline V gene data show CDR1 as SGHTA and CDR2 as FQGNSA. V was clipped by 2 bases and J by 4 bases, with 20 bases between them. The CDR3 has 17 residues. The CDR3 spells CASSLLAKPTVPYGYTF. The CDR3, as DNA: TGTGCCAGCAGCTTACTTGCCAAGCCGACCGTGCCCTATGGCTACACCTTC.

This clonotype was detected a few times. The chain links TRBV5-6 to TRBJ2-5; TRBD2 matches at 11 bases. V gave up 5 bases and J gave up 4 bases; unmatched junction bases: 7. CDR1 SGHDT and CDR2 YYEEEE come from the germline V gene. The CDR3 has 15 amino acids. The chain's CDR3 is CASRLAGGQLETQYF. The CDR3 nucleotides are TGTGCCAGCAGGTTAGCGGGGGGGCAATTAGAGACCCAGTACTTC. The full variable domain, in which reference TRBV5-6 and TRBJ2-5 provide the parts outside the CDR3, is DAGVTQSPTHLIKTRGQQVTLRCSPKSGHDTVSWYQQALGQGPQFIFQYYEEEERQRGNFPDRFSGHQFPNYSSELNVNALLLGDSALYLCASRLAGGQLETQYFGPGTRLLVL.

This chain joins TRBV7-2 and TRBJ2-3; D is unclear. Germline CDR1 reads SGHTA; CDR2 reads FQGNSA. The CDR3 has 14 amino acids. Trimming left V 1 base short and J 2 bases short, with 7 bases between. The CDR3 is CASSLDGITDTQYF. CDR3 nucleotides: TGTGCCAGCAGCTTAGACGGAATCACAGATACGCAGTATTTT.

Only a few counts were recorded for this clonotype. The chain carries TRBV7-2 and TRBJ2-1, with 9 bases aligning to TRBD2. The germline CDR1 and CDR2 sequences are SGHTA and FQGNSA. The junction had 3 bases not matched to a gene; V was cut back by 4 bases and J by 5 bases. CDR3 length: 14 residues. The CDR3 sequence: CASSSLAGNNEQFF. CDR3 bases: TGTGCCAGCAGCTCGCTAGCGGGGAACAATGAGCAGTTCTTC.

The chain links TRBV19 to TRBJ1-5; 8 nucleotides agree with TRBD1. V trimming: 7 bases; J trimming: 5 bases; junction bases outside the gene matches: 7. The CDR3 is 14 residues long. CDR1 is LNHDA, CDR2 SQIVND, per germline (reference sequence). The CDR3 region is CASNPVTGDQPQHF. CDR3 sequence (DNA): TGTGCCAGTAACCCCGTGACAGGGGATCAGCCCCAGCATTTT.

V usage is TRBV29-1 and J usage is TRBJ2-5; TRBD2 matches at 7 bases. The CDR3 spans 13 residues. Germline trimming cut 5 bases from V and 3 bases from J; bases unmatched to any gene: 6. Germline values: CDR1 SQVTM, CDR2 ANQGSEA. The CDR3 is CSVNPGGKETQYF. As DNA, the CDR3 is TGCAGCGTTAATCCGGGGGGAAAAGAGACCCAGTACTTC.

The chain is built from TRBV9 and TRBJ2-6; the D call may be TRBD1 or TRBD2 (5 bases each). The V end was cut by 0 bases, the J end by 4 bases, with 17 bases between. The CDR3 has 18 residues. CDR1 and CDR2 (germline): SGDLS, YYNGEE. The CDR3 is CASSVDEGKVRGANVLTF. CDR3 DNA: TGTGCCAGCAGCGTAGACGAGGGGAAAGTGCGAGGGGCCAACGTCCTGACTTTC.